The 23 T cell receptor beta chains listed next were all sequenced from one sample in a study of T cell responses to AZD1222 COVID-19 vaccine. Method: immunoSEQ multiplex PCR; TCRdb's copy keeps in-frame clones and lacks some. The sample lists 150,000 to 200,000 clones, around 87% occurring once. Sequenced material: peripheral blood, taken 28 days after the second AZD1222 dose. Receptors originate from an adult who received the AZD1222 COVID-19 vaccine.

This chain joins TRBV10-1 and TRBJ1-1; D is unresolved. CDR1 is WNHNN and CDR2 is SYGVQD in the germline V gene (reference sequence). The V gene lost 6 bases and the J gene lost 2 bases, with 10 bases spanning the gap. The CDR3 is made up of 13 amino acids. Here the CDR3 DNA reads TGCGCCAGCAGAAGACTTACCAACACTGAAGCTTTCTTT. Translation: CASRRLTNTEAFF.

The chain combines TRBV6-1 with TRBJ2-7; D is possibly TRBD1 (5 bases). CDR1 MNHNS and CDR2 SASEGT come from the germline V gene. The CDR3 extends over 13 amino acids. V was clipped by 3 bases and J by 5 bases, with 11 bases between them. The CDR3 region is CASSDDQGDEQYF. In nucleotides, the CDR3 is TGTGCCAGCAGTGACGACCAGGGCGACGAGCAGTACTTC.

The chain employs TRBV6-2 or TRBV6-3 and TRBJ2-6; D ambiguous. The CDR3 sequence is 16 residues long. V gave up 3 bases and J gave up 2 bases, with 11 bases separating them. Germline CDR1 is MNHEY and CDR2 is SVGEGT. Here the CDR3 reads CASSYSDSAGANVLTF. The CDR3 DNA follows: TGTGCCAGCAGTTATAGTGATTCCGCTGGGGCCAACGTCCTGACTTTC.

This sequence joins TRBV30 and TRBJ1-6, with D unresolved. Trimming stripped 8 bases from V and 11 bases from J, with 19 bases between. This CDR3 has 13 amino acids. CDR1 and CDR2 (germline): GTSNPN, SVGIG (reference sequence). The CDR3 loop reads CAGNDLHRAPLHF. DNA for the CDR3: TGTGCCGGAAATGACCTGCATAGGGCACCCCTCCACTTT.

The chain combines TRBV5-6 with TRBJ1-1, with D tentatively TRBD1 (5 bases). V lost 4 bases to trimming and J lost 3 bases, with 10 bases between them. The germline gives CDR1 SGHDT, CDR2 YYEEEE. The CDR3 consists of 13 residues. The CDR3 reads CASSGGRYTEAFF. Here the CDR3 DNA reads TGTGCCAGCAGCGGGGGACGGTACACTGAAGCTTTCTTT.

J is TRBJ2-6 and V is TRBV5-8; 9 bases agree with TRBD1. CDR1 and CDR2 from the germline V gene are SGHTS and YDEGEE. This CDR3 contains 18 residues. V gave up 0 bases and J gave up 4 bases; unmatched junction bases: 8. CDR3: CASSLVRDRDTGANVLTF. CDR3 sequence (DNA): TGTGCCAGCAGCTTGGTACGGGACAGGGATACGGGGGCCAACGTCCTGACTTTC.

The CDR3 loop reads CASSYLEGGYEQYF. The CDR3 nucleotides are TGTGCCAGCAGTTACTTGGAGGGTGGATACGAGCAGTACTTC. This chain uses TRBV6-6 with TRBJ2-7, with D perhaps matching TRBD2 (6 bases). The V end lost 1 base, the J end lost 4 bases, and 11 bases lay between the germline ends. CDR3 length: 14 residues. Germline assignment: CDR1 MNHNY and CDR2 SVGAGI (reference sequence).

V usage is TRBV23-1 and J usage is TRBJ1-1; D remains ambiguous. TRBV23-1 is given ORF status, its function remaining uncertain. V was trimmed by 3 bases and J by 11 bases, leaving 13 bases between them. The CDR3 contains 12 residues. The CDR3 nucleotides read TGCGCCAGCAGTCAGTCGCGGGCGTGGGCTTTCTTT. Residues: CASSQSRAWAFF.

The gene calls are TRBV6-1 and TRBJ2-3; D unclear. CDR1 and CDR2 from the germline V gene are MNHNS and SASEGT. This CDR3 is built from 16 residues. The germline V and J ends were trimmed by 2 bases and 5 bases, with 17 bases remaining between them. The CDR3 protein is CASSEFWAALGDTQYF. In DNA, the CDR3 is TGTGCCAGCAGTGAATTCTGGGCCGCCCTGGGAGATACGCAGTATTTT.

The chain joins TRBV6-5 to TRBJ1-1; D is perhaps TRBD1 (5 bases). Germline V lookup: CDR1 MNHEY, CDR2 SVGAGI. V shed 4 bases and J shed 0 bases, with 12 bases lying between them. The CDR3 consists of 15 residues. The CDR3 DNA reads TGTGCCAGCAGTTGGGGGGGAAGGATGAACACTGAAGCTTTCTTT. Amino acids: CASSWGGRMNTEAFF.

Only one count was recorded for this clone. CDR3 residues: CASSPSQLVGNTIYF. CDR3 bases: TGCGCCAGCAGCCCTTCCCAACTCGTTGGAAACACCATATATTTT. The rearrangement joins TRBV5-1 to TRBJ1-3; D is unresolved. The CDR3 extends over 15 amino acids. In germline, CDR1 is SGHRS, CDR2 YFSETQ. V dropped 4 bases and J dropped 3 bases, with 14 bases sitting between them. The full variable domain, rest sourced from reference TRBV5-1 and TRBJ1-3, is KAGVTQTPRYLIKTRGQQVTLSCSPISGHRSVSWYQQTPGQGLQFLFEYFSETQRNKGNFPGRFSGRQFSNSRSEMNVSTLELGDSALYLCASSPSQLVGNTIYFGEGSWLTVV.

This clone appeared once. The chain has TRBV6-2 or TRBV6-3 and TRBJ2-3, with unresolved D. Germline V lookup: CDR1 MNHEY, CDR2 SVGEGT. The CDR3 covers 12 residues. V was pared by 4 bases and J by 5 bases, with 7 bases between. The CDR3 protein is CASSWFGDTQYF. The CDR3 DNA sequence: TGTGCCAGCAGTTGGTTTGGAGATACGCAGTATTTT.

This chain links TRBV13 with TRBJ1-1; D gene unclear. Germline V gene lookup returns CDR1 PRHDT and CDR2 FYEKMQ (reference sequence). V lost 0 bases and J lost 4, with 3 bases in between. CDR3 length equals 12 residues. CDR3 sequence reads: CASSLGPTEAFF. In DNA, the CDR3 is TGTGCCAGCAGCTTAGGTCCCACTGAAGCTTTCTTT.

The rearrangement uses TRBV18 and TRBJ2-3; 7 bases map to TRBD2. The CDR3 length is 16 residues. Losses at the gene ends were 4 bases for V and 2 bases for J; bases not matched to a gene: 9. In germline, CDR1 is KGHSH, CDR2 LQKENI. The CDR3 spells CASSRYSRGVTDTQYF. CDR3 DNA sequence: TGTGCCAGCTCACGTTATTCCCGGGGGGTCACAGATACGCAGTATTTT.

This rearrangement joins TRBV6-5 to TRBJ1-2, with D possibly matching TRBD1 (6 bases). The CDR3 totals 14 residues. Germline V gene sequence: CDR1 MNHEY, CDR2 SVGAGI. Trimming took 8 bases from V and 5 from J, leaving 18 bases between them. CDR3 DNA sequence: TGTGCCAGCCGGGCTGGGGGGGCGCAGTATGGCTACACCTTC. Residues: CASRAGGAQYGYTF.

This clone was seen only once. The chain employs TRBV7-3 and TRBJ2-2; 8 positions match TRBD1. The CDR3 is 15 residues long. Germline CDR1 and CDR2: SGHTA and FQGTGA. V lost 3 bases and J lost 5; bases outside the gene matches: 5. The CDR3 protein is CASSLTGVGTGELFF. CDR3 nucleotides: TGTGCCAGCAGCTTGACAGGGGTCGGGACCGGGGAGCTGTTTTTT.

V usage is TRBV16 and J usage is TRBJ1-1, with D possibly TRBD1 on 5 matching bases. V was cut by 4 bases and J by 0 bases, with 21 bases left in between. This CDR3 comprises 18 residues. Germline-derived CDR1 and CDR2 are KGHSY and FQNENV. The CDR3 DNA reads as TGTGCCAGCAGCCCCCAACAGGTGCTTGGACGTATGAACACTGAAGCTTTCTTT. It encodes CASSPQQVLGRMNTEAFF.

The rearrangement uses TRBV5-1 and TRBJ2-5; D ambiguous. Per germline, CDR1 SGHRS and CDR2 YFSETQ. The CDR3 extends over 12 amino acids. V lost 2 bases to trimming and J lost 4 bases, with 6 bases between them. This CDR3 reads CASSFSSETQYF. The CDR3 DNA sequence: TGCGCCAGCAGCTTTTCGTCAGAGACCCAGTACTTC.

The gene calls are TRBV20-1 and TRBJ1-1; a weak D match, TRBD1 (6 bases). The CDR3 sequence is 10 residues long. Germline V CDR1 and CDR2: DFQATT, SNEGSKA (reference sequence). CDR3 nucleotide sequence: TGCAGGGCAAGGGGGTCTGAAGCTTTCTTT. It yields the protein CRARGSEAFF.

The DNA of the CDR3 is TGTGCCAGCAGCCAAGCAGGGTCGGATGAAAAACTGTTTTTT. It is translated as CASSQAGSDEKLFF. The chain links TRBV3-1 (or the pseudogene TRBV3-2) to TRBJ1-4, with a tentative D call TRBD1 (5 bases). Germline CDR1 is LGHDT and CDR2 is YNNKEL (reference sequence). The CDR3 covers 14 residues. V lost 1 base and J lost 6, with 9 bases in between.

This chain links TRBV7-9 with TRBJ2-4, with D possibly matching TRBD1 (6 bases). In germline, CDR1 is SEHNR, CDR2 FQNEAQ (reference sequence). Trimming took 4 bases from V and 0 from J, leaving 13 bases between them. This CDR3 region has 16 residues. The CDR3 here is CASSSDRPLAKNIQYF. CDR3 nucleotide sequence: TGTGCCAGCAGCTCCGACAGGCCGCTAGCCAAAAACATTCAGTACTTC.

The chain combines TRBV6-5 with TRBJ2-7; TRBD1 agrees at 8 bases. The V gene end was trimmed by 4 bases and the J gene end by 0 bases; junction bases not matched to a gene: 5. In germline, CDR1 is MNHEY, CDR2 SVGAGI. The CDR3 runs to 15 residues. In DNA, the CDR3 is TGTGCCAGCAGTTCGGACAGGGCTAGCTCCTACGAGCAGTACTTC. Translating it yields CASSSDRASSYEQYF.

The rearrangement joins TRBV19 to TRBJ1-1; the D gene is possibly TRBD1 (5 bases). Deletions cut 5 bases from V and 1 base from J, with 14 bases between. The CDR3 is 15 amino acids. Germline V gives CDR1 LNHDA, CDR2 SQIVND (reference sequence). The CDR3 loop is CASSALGQGNTEAFF. The CDR3 DNA follows: TGTGCCAGTAGTGCCTTAGGGCAGGGGAACACTGAAGCTTTCTTT.